One and the same sample provided the 10 T cell receptor beta chains below, sequenced in a study of T cell repertoires in cytomegalovirus infection. TCRdb re-called the reads with MiXCR, one entry per CDR3 protein. The table records roughly 500,000 distinct CDR3 sequences, approximately 10% of them present only once. What was sequenced was PBMCs. Receptor source: a human donor in good health (CMV status not recorded). Some clones in this sample may be carry-over from other donors' samples.

The rearrangement uses TRBV15 and TRBJ2-2; the D is unclear. V shed 8 bases and J shed 8 bases, with 21 bases lying between them. This CDR3 has 15 residues. The germline V gene has CDR1 LNHNV and CDR2 YYDKDF (reference sequence). The CDR3 DNA is TGTGCCACCTCCGATCCCACCGCCCTTTTGGGGGAGCTGTTTTTT. This codes for CATSDPTALLGELFF. Full variable domain (remainder filled in from reference TRBV15 and TRBJ2-2): DAMVIQNPRYQVTQFGKPVTLSCSQTLNHNVMYWYQQKSSQAPKLLFHYYDKDFNNEADTPDNFQSRRPNTSFCFLDIRSPGLGDTAMYLCATSDPTALLGELFFGEGSRLTVL.

This clonotype was counted ten times or more. The V gene is TRBV14, the J gene TRBJ2-2; 7 bases are a match to TRBD1. CDR3 length equals 17 residues. Germline lookup yields CDR1 SGHDN and CDR2 FVKESK. V lost 4 bases, J lost 1 base, and 9 bases stayed unmatched. CDR3 in amino acids: CASSRPGQPLNTGELFF. Here the CDR3 DNA reads TGTGCCAGCAGCCGCCCGGGACAGCCCTTGAACACCGGGGAGCTGTTTTTT.

This clonotype was found many times. V gene TRBV7-6 combines with J gene TRBJ2-6, with D possibly TRBD2 on 5 matching bases. This CDR3 has 20 residues. V lost 5 bases to trimming and J lost 0 bases, with 23 bases between them. Germline CDR1 and CDR2: SGHVS and FNYEAQ. The CDR3 loop is CASSASPAGVDYSGANVLTF. Written as DNA, the CDR3 is TGTGCCAGCAGCGCCTCGCCCGCGGGCGTCGATTACTCTGGGGCCAACGTCCTGACTTTC.

Ten or more counts support this clonotype. The chain has TRBV28 and TRBJ2-7, with TRBD2 matching 8 bases. The CDR3 sequence is 16 residues long. CDR1 and CDR2 from the germline V gene are MDHEN and SYDVKM. V was clipped by 6 bases and J by 2 bases; unmatched bases: 12. DNA of the CDR3: TGTGCCAGCAGCCGCTCCGGGACTAGGGTAGCCTACGAGCAGTACTTC. Protein sequence: CASSRSGTRVAYEQYF. Full variable domain (rest looked up from reference TRBV28 and TRBJ2-7): DVKVTQSSRYLVKRTGEKVFLECVQDMDHENMFWYRQDPGLGLRLIYFSYDVKMKEKGDIPEGYSVSREKKERFSLILESASTNQTSMYLCASSRSGTRVAYEQYFGPGTRLTVT.

The J gene is TRBJ1-3, the V gene TRBV6-5, with no clear D. From germline, CDR1 is MNHEY and CDR2 SVGAGI. This CDR3 region has 16 residues. V shed 0 bases and J shed 2 bases, with 11 bases lying between them. The CDR3 loop is CASSYSRTDPGNTIYF. The CDR3 DNA reads TGTGCCAGCAGTTACTCCCGGACCGATCCTGGAAACACCATATATTTT.

This clonotype has a count of ten or more. V and J are TRBV11-2 and TRBJ1-2, with a possible D match to TRBD1 (5 bases). Trimming took 4 bases from V and 0 from J, leaving 15 bases between them. CDR3 length: 16 amino acids. Germline V CDR1 and CDR2: SGHAT, FQNNGV. CDR3 loop: CASSSRTNPANYGYTF. The CDR3 bases are TGTGCCAGCAGCTCCAGGACAAATCCCGCTAACTATGGCTACACCTTC.

This clonotype was observed many times. The chain has TRBV19 and TRBJ2-1; maybe TRBD2 (6 bases). V shed 5 bases and J shed 8 bases, with 19 bases lying between them. The CDR3 consists of 15 residues. The germline V gene has CDR1 LNHDA and CDR2 SQIVND (reference sequence). CDR3 sequence: CASSPTGTRLDEQFF. The CDR3 DNA follows: TGTGCCAGTAGTCCCACCGGGACTCGACTCGATGAGCAGTTCTTC.

This clonotype was seen many times. The chain uses TRBV7-3 and TRBJ1-1; 9 bases align to TRBD1. Germline V lookup: CDR1 SGHTA, CDR2 FQGTGA. The length of the CDR3 is 13 residues. J was trimmed by 5 bases and V by 5 bases; bases with no gene match: 3. The CDR3 loop is CASSTGGGTEAFF. The CDR3 region has the DNA TGTGCCAGCAGCACAGGGGGCGGGACTGAAGCTTTCTTT.

This clonotype was counted between two and nine times. Here the CDR3 reads CASSPPMSRAEAFF. In nucleotides, the CDR3 is TGTGCCAGCTCACCACCGATGTCCAGGGCGGAAGCTTTCTTT. This chain uses TRBV18 with TRBJ1-1, with D possibly TRBD1 on 5 matching bases. This CDR3 is built from 14 residues. Trimming left V 0 bases short and J 8 bases short, with 13 bases between. Germline V gene sequence: CDR1 KGHSH, CDR2 LQKENI.

The genes are TRBV13 and TRBJ2-5; 7 nucleotides line up with TRBD2. V gave up 8 bases and J gave up 2 bases; unmatched junction bases: 8. Per the germline V gene, CDR1 is PRHDT and CDR2 is FYEKMQ (reference sequence). The CDR3 consists of 14 residues. CDR3 protein: CASGIGTTQETQYF. In nucleotides, the CDR3 is TGTGCCAGCGGGATAGGGACTACACAAGAGACCCAGTACTTC.